The 26 T cell receptor beta chains in this list originate from one sample, sequenced in a study of human T cells and chemical hapten exposure. Regarding time point: patch test 3, about 24 weeks after DPC sensitization. As for treatment: therapeutic diphenylcyclopropenone sensitization with weekly scalp DPC. TCRdb independently ran MiXCR on the RACE reads; one entry per CDR3 protein. This repertoire shows over 70,000 distinct CDR3 sequences, approximately 10% found once; its top ten account for 1.1%. The starting material was whole blood, obtained in connection with sensitization to the hapten diphenylcyclopropenone (DPC). The receptors stem from a woman in her 30s with alopecia areata. Some clones in this sample may be carry-over from other donors' samples.

Worth noting for this clonotype: Given a much more abundant clone one base away, this may be a read error. The chain has TRBV11-2 and TRBJ2-1; D is undetermined. CDR1 and CDR2 from the germline V gene are SGHAT and FQNNGV. The CDR3 is 15 residues long. CDR3 nucleotides: TGTGCCAGCAGCTCCGGGCCCTACACCTACAAAGAGCAGTTCTTC. Encoded protein: CASSSGPYTYKEQFF.

This sequence joins TRBV4-3 and TRBJ2-5; 16 positions match TRBD2. V lost 3 bases to trimming and J lost 5 bases; unmatched junction nucleotides: 9. The CDR3 spans 18 residues. The germline V gene encodes CDR1 LGHNA and CDR2 YSLEER. The CDR3 coding sequence is TGCGCCAGCAGCCAGTCCGGGACTAGCGGGAGGGGAGACGAGACCCAGTACTTC. It translates to CASSQSGTSGRGDETQYF.

The CDR3 bases are TGTGCCAGCAGTTTTCAAAATGGGGTAGAAGATACGCAGTATTTT. Protein sequence: CASSFQNGVEDTQYF. V gene TRBV28 combines with J gene TRBJ2-3; D not certain. The ends were cut back, 3 bases at V and 5 bases at J, with 15 bases in the middle. Germline V gene data show CDR1 as MDHEN and CDR2 as SYDVKM. This CDR3 spans 15 amino acids.

The chain has TRBV7-2 and TRBJ2-3; TRBD1 aligns across 8 bases. Germline CDR1 and CDR2: SGHTA and FQGNSA. With 5 bases clipped from V and 1 base from J, the junction kept 8 bases outside the gene matches. CDR3 length equals 16 residues. The CDR3 here is CASSPRTGLGTDTQYF. The CDR3 DNA follows: TGTGCCAGCAGCCCCCGGACAGGGTTAGGCACAGATACGCAGTATTTT.

This clonotype was counted many times. The chain uses TRBV7-6 and TRBJ1-1, with D uncertain. Trimming took 5 bases from V and 1 from J, leaving 11 bases between them. CDR3 length equals 14 residues. Germline assignment: CDR1 SGHVS and CDR2 FNYEAQ. The CDR3: CASSPSGPNTEAFF. The CDR3 DNA sequence: TGTGCCAGCAGCCCGTCCGGACCGAACACTGAAGCTTTCTTT.

CDR3: CASSLFQGTNSPLHF. CDR3 nucleotides: TGTGCCAGCAGCTTGTTTCAGGGAACCAATTCACCCCTCCACTTT. The chain couples TRBV5-8 to TRBJ1-6, with D possibly being TRBD1 (5 bases). Trimming pared 1 base from V and 7 bases from J, leaving 12 bases between. Germline values: CDR1 SGHTS, CDR2 YDEGEE. The CDR3 has 15 residues. The full variable domain, completed using reference TRBV5-8 and TRBJ1-6, is EAGVTQSPTHLIKTRGQQATLRCSPISGHTSVYWYQQALGLGLQFLLWYDEGEERNRGNFPPRFSGRQFPNYSSELNVNALELEDSALYLCASSLFQGTNSPLHFGNGTRLTVT.

V and J are TRBV7-2 and TRBJ2-5; 9 bases line up with TRBD1. Germline CDR1 and CDR2: SGHTA and FQGNSA. The junction had 5 bases not matched to a gene; V was cut back by 4 bases and J by 5 bases. CDR3 length equals 14 residues. CDR3: CASSSPGQGETQYF. The CDR3, as DNA: TGTGCCAGCAGCTCTCCGGGACAGGGTGAGACCCAGTACTTC.

The chain combines TRBV20-1 with TRBJ1-1; the D is unclear. Germline V lookup: CDR1 DFQATT, CDR2 SNEGSKA (reference sequence). There are 14 residues in the CDR3. CDR3 sequence reads: CRAESSIWDTEAFF. Here the CDR3 DNA reads TGCAGGGCGGAATCCTCTATTTGGGACACTGAAGCTTTCTTT.

This clonotype was counted ten times or more. The J gene is TRBJ2-1, the V gene TRBV29-1; the D gene is possibly TRBD2 (5 bases). The germline CDR1 and CDR2 sequences are SQVTM and ANQGSEA. With 8 bases removed from V and 9 bases from J, the gap between germline ends came to 20 bases. The CDR3 runs 13 residues. For the CDR3, the DNA is TGCAGCTCCCGTTGGGTAGTTGAGGGTGAGCAGTTCTTC. Translating it yields CSSRWVVEGEQFF.

This clonotype has only a few counts. This sequence joins TRBV6-5 and TRBJ2-7; TRBD1 matches 7 bases. Germline V lookup: CDR1 MNHEY, CDR2 SVGAGI. The CDR3 length is 14 residues. V lost 7 bases, J lost 0 bases, and 6 bases stayed unmatched. This chain's CDR3 is CASTRDRFSYEQYF. The CDR3 nucleotides are TGTGCCAGCACCCGGGACAGATTCTCCTACGAGCAGTACTTC.

This clonotype appeared many times. The J gene is TRBJ2-7, the V gene TRBV6-1; TRBD1 matches 9 bases. Trimming at V came to 2 bases and at J to 6 bases, leaving 5 bases not matched to a gene. The CDR3 spans 14 residues. Per the germline V gene, CDR1 is MNHNS and CDR2 is SASEGT. CDR3 sequence (DNA): TGTGCCAGCAGTGAAACGGGACAGGGAATCGAGCAGTACGTC. Translation gives CASSETGQGIEQYV.

This clonotype was recorded many times. The rearrangement joins TRBV7-8 to TRBJ1-1; a weak D match, TRBD1 (5 bases). The CDR3 spans 12 residues. Germline loops: CDR1 SGHVS, CDR2 FQNEAQ. Deletions cut 4 bases from V and 7 bases from J, with 10 bases between. In DNA form, the CDR3 reads TGTGCCAGCAGCTCCTGGGGGTATGAAGCTTTCTTT. Its translation: CASSSWGYEAFF.

The V gene is TRBV5-1, the J gene TRBJ2-5; perhaps TRBD2 as D (7 bases). With 7 bases removed from V and 4 bases from J, the gap between germline ends came to 14 bases. CDR1 SGHRS and CDR2 YFSETQ come from the germline V gene. The CDR3 sequence is 13 residues long. CDR3 protein: CASRAGEGETQYF. CDR3 bases: TGCGCCAGCCGCGCAGGGGAGGGAGAGACCCAGTACTTC. The full variable domain, its missing parts supplied by reference TRBV5-1 and TRBJ2-5, is KAGVTQTPRYLIKTRGQQVTLSCSPISGHRSVSWYQQTPGQGLQFLFEYFSETQRNKGNFPGRFSGRQFSNSRSEMNVSTLELGDSALYLCASRAGEGETQYFGPGTRLLVL.

This clonotype was recorded at least ten times. V usage is TRBV5-4 and J usage is TRBJ1-2; TRBD1 is a possible D gene (5 bases). There are 15 residues in the CDR3. The V gene lost 0 bases and the J gene lost 5 bases, with 14 bases spanning the gap. CDR1 and CDR2 (germline): SGHNT, YYREEE (reference sequence). CDR3 sequence reads: CASSLVGREAYGYTF. The CDR3 DNA reads as TGTGCCAGCAGCTTGGTCGGCAGGGAGGCATATGGCTACACCTTC.

The sample holds a few counts of this clonotype. The chain uses TRBV2 and TRBJ2-3; the D gene is possibly TRBD2 (6 bases). This CDR3 is built from 14 residues. Germline V gives CDR1 SNHLY, CDR2 FYNNEI. With 4 bases removed from V and 5 bases from J, the gap between germline ends came to 13 bases. The CDR3 DNA is TGTGCCAGCAGTGCGGAGGGTTTGGGAGATACGCAGTATTTT. Translated: CASSAEGLGDTQYF. Based on the CDR3 plus reference TRBV2 and TRBJ2-3, the full variable domain is EPEVTQTPSHQVTQMGQEVILRCVPISNHLYFYWYRQILGQKVEFLVSFYNNEISEKSEIFDDQFSVERPDGSNFTLKIRSTKLEDSAMYFCASSAEGLGDTQYFGPGTRLTVL.

The chain joins TRBV12-3 or TRBV12-4 to TRBJ2-3; 10 bases fit TRBD1. CDR3 length: 17 residues. Unmatched junction bases numbered 9, after V lost 5 bases and J lost 1 base. CDR3 coding DNA: TGTGCCAGCAGTCTTGGAAGGGACAGGGGCCGCACAGATACGCAGTATTTT. It yields the protein CASSLGRDRGRTDTQYF.

Many counts were recorded for this clonotype. This rearrangement joins TRBV5-5 to TRBJ1-1; D gene unclear. Germline V lookup: CDR1 SGHKS, CDR2 YYEKEE (reference sequence). Trimming shortened V by 0 bases and J by 3 bases, and 6 bases separated the two germline ends. This CDR3 spans 13 amino acids. For the CDR3, the DNA is TGTGCCAGCAGCTTGGAATTCGACACTGAAGCTTTCTTT. Amino acids: CASSLEFDTEAFF.

The chain combines TRBV28 with TRBJ2-7, with D tentatively TRBD1 (5 bases). With 3 bases removed from V and 6 bases from J, the gap between germline ends came to 9 bases. The CDR3 spans 12 residues. Germline loops: CDR1 MDHEN, CDR2 SYDVKM. The CDR3 spells CASSLGRVEQYV. The CDR3, as DNA: TGTGCCAGCAGTTTGGGCAGGGTCGAGCAGTACGTC.

This clonotype appeared a few times. The J gene is TRBJ2-1, the V gene TRBV6-4; TRBD2 matches at 8 bases. V shed 8 bases, J shed 5 bases, and the junction held 8 bases outside the gene matches. CDR1 and CDR2 from the germline V gene are MRHNA and SNTAGT. The CDR3 loop spans 14 amino acids. The CDR3 region is CASRSGGPNNEQFF. The CDR3 DNA follows: TGTGCCAGCCGAAGCGGGGGCCCGAACAATGAGCAGTTCTTC.

This clonotype has a count of ten or more. The rearrangement links TRBV18 to TRBJ1-3; D is possibly TRBD1 (6 bases). CDR1 KGHSH and CDR2 LQKENI come from the germline V gene. This CDR3 has 16 residues. The V gene lost 3 bases and the J gene lost 0 bases, with 12 bases spanning the gap. CDR3 region: CASSPVDSSSGNTIYF. CDR3 DNA: TGTGCCAGCTCACCCGTGGACAGCAGCTCTGGAAACACCATATATTTT. The full variable domain, in which reference TRBV18 and TRBJ1-3 provide the parts outside the CDR3, is NAGVMQNPRHLVRRRGQEARLRCSPMKGHSHVYWYRQLPEEGLKFMVYLQKENIIDESGMPKERFSAEFPKEGPSILRIQQVVRGDSAAYFCASSPVDSSSGNTIYFGEGSWLTVV.

The J gene is TRBJ2-7, the V gene TRBV3-1, with TRBD1 identical over 7 bases. Germline values: CDR1 LGHDT, CDR2 YNNKEL (reference sequence). The CDR3 is made up of 15 amino acids. V lost 0 bases to trimming and J lost 6 bases; unmatched junction nucleotides: 8. DNA of the CDR3: TGTGCCAGCAGCCAAGATCGACAGGGCTTAACCGAGCAGTACTTC. Protein product: CASSQDRQGLTEQYF.

In its sample, this clonotype was seen many times. This chain uses TRBV9 with TRBJ2-7; no clear D. Germline CDR1 reads SGDLS; CDR2 reads YYNGEE. V lost 0 bases, J lost 4 bases, and 8 bases lay in between. The CDR3 loop spans 13 amino acids. CDR3: CASSVAASYEQYF. CDR3 DNA: TGTGCCAGCAGCGTAGCTGCAAGTTACGAGCAGTACTTC. Combining the CDR3 with reference TRBV9 and TRBJ2-7 gives the whole variable domain DSGVTQTPKHLITATGQRVTLRCSPRSGDLSVYWYQQSLDQGLQFLIQYYNGEERAKGNILERFSAQQFPDLHSELNLSSLELGDSALYFCASSVAASYEQYFGPGTRLTVT.

Many counts were recorded for this clonotype. This chain connects TRBV7-9 to TRBJ2-2, with 7 nucleotides matching TRBD1. V gave up 4 bases and J gave up 3 bases; unmatched junction bases: 8. The CDR3 contains 16 residues. Germline CDR1 reads SEHNR; CDR2 reads FQNEAQ (reference sequence). The CDR3 nucleotides are TGTGCCAGCAGCTCCTGGGCTACAGGGGACACCGGGGAGCTGTTTTTT. The encoded protein is CASSSWATGDTGELFF.

This clonotype showed up just a few times. This sequence joins TRBV18 and TRBJ2-3; D is unresolved. The CDR3 consists of 16 residues. V was clipped by 0 bases and J by 0 bases, with 10 bases between them. The germline CDR1 and CDR2 sequences are KGHSH and LQKENI. CDR3 sequence (DNA): TGTGCCAGCTCACCACCGTTGGGGATCAGCACAGATACGCAGTATTTT. As protein: CASSPPLGISTDTQYF.

This clonotype was recorded many times. This rearrangement joins TRBV5-1 to TRBJ1-2, with a possible D match to TRBD1 (5 bases). The V and J ends lost 4 bases and 4 bases respectively, with 11 bases between them. This CDR3 has 13 amino acids. CDR1 SGHRS and CDR2 YFSETQ come from the germline V gene. CDR3 sequence (DNA): TGCGCCAGCAGCACGGACATGTCCTATGGCTACACCTTC. This codes for CASSTDMSYGYTF.

The chain uses TRBV4-1 and TRBJ1-5; no clear D gene. V was trimmed by 2 bases and J by 3 bases, leaving 11 bases between them. The germline V gene encodes CDR1 MGHRA and CDR2 YSYEKL. The CDR3 has 15 residues. The CDR3 DNA follows: TGCGCCAGCAGCCAACGGGCCGGTGACAATCAGCCCCAGCATTTT. It codes for CASSQRAGDNQPQHF.